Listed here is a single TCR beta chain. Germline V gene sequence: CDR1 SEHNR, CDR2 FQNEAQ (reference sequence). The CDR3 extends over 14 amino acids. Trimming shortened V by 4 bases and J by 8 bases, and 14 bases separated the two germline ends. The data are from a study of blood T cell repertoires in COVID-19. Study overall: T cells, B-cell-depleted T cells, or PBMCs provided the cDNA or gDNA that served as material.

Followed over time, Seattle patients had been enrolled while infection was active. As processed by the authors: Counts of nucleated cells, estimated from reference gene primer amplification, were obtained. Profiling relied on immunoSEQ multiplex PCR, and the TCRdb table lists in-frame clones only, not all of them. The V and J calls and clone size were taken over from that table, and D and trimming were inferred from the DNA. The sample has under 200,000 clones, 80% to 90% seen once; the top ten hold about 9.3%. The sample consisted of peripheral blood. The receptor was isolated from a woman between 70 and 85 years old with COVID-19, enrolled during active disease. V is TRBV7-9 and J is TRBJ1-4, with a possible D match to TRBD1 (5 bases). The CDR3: CASSSTSGLEKLFF. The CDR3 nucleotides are TGTGCCAGCAGCTCAACTTCAGGGTTGGAAAAACTGTTTTTT.